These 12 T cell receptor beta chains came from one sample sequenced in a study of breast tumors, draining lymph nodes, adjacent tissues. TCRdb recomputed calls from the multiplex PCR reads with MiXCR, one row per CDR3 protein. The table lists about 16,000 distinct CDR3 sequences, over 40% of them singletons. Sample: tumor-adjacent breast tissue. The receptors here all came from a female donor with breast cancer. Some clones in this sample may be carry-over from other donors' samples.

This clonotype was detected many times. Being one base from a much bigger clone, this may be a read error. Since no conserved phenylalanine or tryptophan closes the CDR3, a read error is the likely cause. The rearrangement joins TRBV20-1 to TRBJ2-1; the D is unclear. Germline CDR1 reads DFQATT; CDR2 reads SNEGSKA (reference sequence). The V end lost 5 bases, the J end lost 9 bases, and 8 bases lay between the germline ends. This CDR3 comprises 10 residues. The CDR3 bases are TGCAGTGCTGGAAATTTTGAGCAGTTCTCC. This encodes CSAGNFEQFS.

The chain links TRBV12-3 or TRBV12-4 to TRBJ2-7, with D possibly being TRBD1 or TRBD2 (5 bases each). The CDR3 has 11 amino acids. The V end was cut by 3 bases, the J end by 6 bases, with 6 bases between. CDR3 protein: CASSFGGEQYF. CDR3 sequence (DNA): TGTGCCAGCAGTTTTGGGGGCGAGCAGTACTTC.

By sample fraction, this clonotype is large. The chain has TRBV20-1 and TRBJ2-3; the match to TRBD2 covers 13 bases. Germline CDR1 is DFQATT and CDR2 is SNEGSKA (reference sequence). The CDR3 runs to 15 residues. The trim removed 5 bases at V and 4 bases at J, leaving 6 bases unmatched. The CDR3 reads CSASGTSGASDTQYF. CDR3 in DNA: TGCAGTGCTTCCGGGACTAGCGGGGCATCAGATACGCAGTATTTT.

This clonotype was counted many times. CDR3 bases: TGTGCCAGCAGTCCCGAAGGGCTAGCCAAAAACATTCAGTACTTC. Translating gives CASSPEGLAKNIQYF. The chain has TRBV6-5 and TRBJ2-4, with D unresolved. CDR1 MNHEY and CDR2 SVGAGI come from the germline V gene. This CDR3 contains 15 residues. V was trimmed by 5 bases and J by 0 bases, leaving 11 bases between them.

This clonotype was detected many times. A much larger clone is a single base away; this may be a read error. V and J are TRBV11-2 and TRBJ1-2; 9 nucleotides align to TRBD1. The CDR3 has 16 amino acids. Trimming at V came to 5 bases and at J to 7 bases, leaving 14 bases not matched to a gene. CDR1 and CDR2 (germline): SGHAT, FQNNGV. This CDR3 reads CASSKGTGSPLGGYTF. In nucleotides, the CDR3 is TGTGCCAGCAGCAAAGGGACAGGGTCCCCGTTGGGTGGCTACACCTTC.

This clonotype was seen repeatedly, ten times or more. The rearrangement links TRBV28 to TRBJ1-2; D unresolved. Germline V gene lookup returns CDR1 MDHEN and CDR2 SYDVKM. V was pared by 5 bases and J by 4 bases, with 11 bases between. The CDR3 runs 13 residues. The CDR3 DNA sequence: TGTGCCAGCAGTCGTCGACCAACCTATGGCTACACCTTC. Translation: CASSRRPTYGYTF.

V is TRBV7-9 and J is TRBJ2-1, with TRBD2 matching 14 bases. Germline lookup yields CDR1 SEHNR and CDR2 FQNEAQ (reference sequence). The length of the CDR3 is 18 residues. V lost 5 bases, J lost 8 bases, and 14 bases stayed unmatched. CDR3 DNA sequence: TGTGCCAGCAGCCATTCGACTAGCGGGAGGGCCACGGGCGATGAGCAGTTCTTC. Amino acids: CASSHSTSGRATGDEQFF.

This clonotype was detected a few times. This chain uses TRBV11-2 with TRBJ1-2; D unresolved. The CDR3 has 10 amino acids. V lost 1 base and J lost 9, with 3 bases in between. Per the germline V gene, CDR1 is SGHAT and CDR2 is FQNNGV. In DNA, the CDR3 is TGTGCCAGCAGCTTAGTCAGCTACACCTTC. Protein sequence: CASSLVSYTF.

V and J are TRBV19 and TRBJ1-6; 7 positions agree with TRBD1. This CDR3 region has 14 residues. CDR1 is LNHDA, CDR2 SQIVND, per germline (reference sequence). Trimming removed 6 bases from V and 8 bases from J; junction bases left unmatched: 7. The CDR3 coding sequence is TGTGCCAGTAGCGTGACAGGGAAGGATTCACCCCTCCACTTT. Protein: CASSVTGKDSPLHF.

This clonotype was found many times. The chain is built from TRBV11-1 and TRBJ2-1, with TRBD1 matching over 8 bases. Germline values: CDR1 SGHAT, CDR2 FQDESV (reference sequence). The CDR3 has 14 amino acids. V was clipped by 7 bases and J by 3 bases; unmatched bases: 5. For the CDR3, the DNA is TGTGCCAGCAATGTAGGACAGGGCTACAATGAGCAGTTCTTC. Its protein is CASNVGQGYNEQFF.

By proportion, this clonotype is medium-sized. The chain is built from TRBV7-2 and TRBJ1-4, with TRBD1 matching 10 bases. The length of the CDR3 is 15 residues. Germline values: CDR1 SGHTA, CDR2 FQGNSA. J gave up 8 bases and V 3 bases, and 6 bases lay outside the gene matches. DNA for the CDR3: TGTGCCAGCAGCTTGGGAGGGACAGGGGAAGAAAAACTGTTTTTT. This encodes CASSLGGTGEEKLFF.

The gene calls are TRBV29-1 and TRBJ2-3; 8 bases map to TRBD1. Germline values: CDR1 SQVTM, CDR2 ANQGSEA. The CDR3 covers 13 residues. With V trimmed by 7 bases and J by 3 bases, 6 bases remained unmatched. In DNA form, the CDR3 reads TGCAGCGCCGGGGACAGGAGTACAGATACGCAGTATTTT. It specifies CSAGDRSTDTQYF.